These 21 T cell receptor beta chains were sequenced from one sample in a study of shared clonotypes between healthy human individuals. The protocol was immunoSEQ multiplex PCR, while the TCRdb copy is restricted to in-frame clones and leaves out a portion. This table holds under 2.5 million clones, around 92% found once. The sequenced material came from naive CD4+ T cells from PBMCs. The subset denotes: CD45RA+ positively selected. The origin of the receptors is a man aged 18 to 35 in good health. Some clones in this sample may be carry-over from other donors' samples.

On this clone itself: The same CDR3 also results from other DNA sequences found in this sample. The CDR3 coding sequence is TGTGCCAGCAGCTTAGCATTTAACACTGAAGCTTTCTTT. It is translated as CASSLAFNTEAFF. The genes are TRBV7-9 and TRBJ1-1; D is ambiguous. Trimming cost V 0 bases and J 2 bases, with 4 bases left between them. The CDR3 has 13 amino acids. Germline-derived CDR1 and CDR2 are SEHNR and FQNEAQ (reference sequence).

CDR3 nucleotides: TGTGCCAGTAGTACCGTACAGGCGGATGGCTACACCTTC. The encoded protein is CASSTVQADGYTF. The chain carries TRBV19 and TRBJ1-2; the D gene is possibly TRBD1 (5 bases). V lost 4 bases and J lost 6, with 12 bases in between. The germline gives CDR1 LNHDA, CDR2 SQIVND (reference sequence). The length of the CDR3 is 13 residues.

CDR3 region: CASSQDGSGPDGAQHF. CDR3 in DNA: TGTGCCAGCAGCCAAGATGGCTCGGGACCCGACGGGGCCCAGCATTTT. The rearrangement links TRBV4-2 to TRBJ1-5; D possibly corresponds to TRBD1 (5 bases). The CDR3 spans 16 residues. Trimming cost V 0 bases and J 11 bases, with 20 bases left between them. Germline values: CDR1 LGHNA, CDR2 YNFKEQ.

The chain carries TRBV10-3 and TRBJ2-1; weak D call: TRBD2 (6 bases). There are 13 residues in the CDR3. The V end lost 7 bases, the J end lost 6 bases, and 13 bases lay between the germline ends. The germline V gene has CDR1 ENHRY and CDR2 SYGVKD. CDR3 in amino acids: CAITSGTANEQFF. The CDR3 DNA follows: TGTGCCATCACCTCCGGGACTGCCAATGAGCAGTTCTTC.

The chain employs TRBV4-1 and TRBJ2-3, with unresolved D. The germline V and J ends were trimmed by 1 base and 0 bases, with 14 bases remaining between them. CDR3 length: 17 residues. From germline, CDR1 is MGHRA and CDR2 YSYEKL. CDR3 in DNA: TGCGCCAGCAGCCAAGTCCCCTCGACTGGAAGCACAGATACGCAGTATTTT. This gives the protein CASSQVPSTGSTDTQYF.

V gene TRBV28 combines with J gene TRBJ2-5, with a weak D call TRBD2 (5 bases). The germline CDR1 and CDR2 sequences are MDHEN and SYDVKM. The V and J ends lost 5 bases and 2 bases respectively, with 15 bases between them. CDR3 length: 15 amino acids. CDR3 nucleotides: TGTGCCAGCAGTCCAAATGGACTTTCACAAGAGACCCAGTACTTC. It yields the protein CASSPNGLSQETQYF. Based on the CDR3 plus reference TRBV28 and TRBJ2-5, the full variable domain is DVKVTQSSRYLVKRTGEKVFLECVQDMDHENMFWYRQDPGLGLRLIYFSYDVKMKEKGDIPEGYSVSREKKERFSLILESASTNQTSMYLCASSPNGLSQETQYFGPGTRLLVL.

The chain links TRBV28 to TRBJ1-2, with D hard to call. This CDR3 contains 14 residues. Trimming stripped 5 bases from V and 0 bases from J, with 10 bases between. Per the germline V gene, CDR1 is MDHEN and CDR2 is SYDVKM. The CDR3 DNA sequence: TGTGCCAGCAGTCCCGCCCGGGCTAACTATGGCTACACCTTC. Translation gives CASSPARANYGYTF.

Comment on this clone: The same CDR3 arises from other DNA sequences in this sample as well. The V call is TRBV28, the J call TRBJ2-3; no clear D. V gave up 6 bases and J gave up 2 bases, with 6 bases separating them. Germline CDR1 is MDHEN and CDR2 is SYDVKM. CDR3 length: 12 residues. The CDR3, as DNA: TGTGCCAGCAGGGTTTCCACAGATACGCAGTATTTT. Translating it yields CASRVSTDTQYF.

In this sample, this clone turned up once. The chain combines TRBV5-1 with TRBJ2-2, with 9 bases aligning to TRBD1. The CDR3 runs 16 residues. Trimming at V came to 4 bases and at J to 7 bases, leaving 11 bases not matched to a gene. Germline lookup yields CDR1 SGHRS and CDR2 YFSETQ. The CDR3 sequence: CASSGAVQGASGELFF. As DNA, the CDR3 is TGCGCCAGCAGCGGCGCGGTACAGGGGGCTAGCGGGGAGCTGTTTTTT.

This clone was picked up a small number of times. The chain combines TRBV7-9 with TRBJ1-1; no definite D call. V dropped 5 bases and J dropped 2 bases, with 15 bases sitting between them. The CDR3 totals 15 residues. Germline loops: CDR1 SEHNR, CDR2 FQNEAQ (reference sequence). The CDR3 nucleotides are TGTGCCAGCAGCCACCCGGACGGGAGAAACACTGAAGCTTTCTTT. It yields the protein CASSHPDGRNTEAFF. The variable domain in full, completed from reference TRBV7-9 and TRBJ1-1, reads DTGVSQNPRHKITKRGQNVTFRCDPISEHNRLYWYRQTLGQGPEFLTYFQNEAQLEKSRLLSDRFSAERPKGSFSTLEIQRTEQGDSAMYLCASSHPDGRNTEAFFGQGTRLTVV.

The CDR3 sequence is CASSYSSGRAGELFF. CDR3 sequence (DNA): TGTGCCAGCAGTTACTCAAGCGGGAGGGCCGGGGAGCTGTTTTTT. The chain combines TRBV6-6 with TRBJ2-2; 10 bases line up with TRBD2. The CDR3 spans 15 residues. V shed 0 bases and J 6 bases; nucleotides not matched to a gene: 1. From germline, CDR1 is MNHNY and CDR2 SVGAGI (reference sequence).

The V call is TRBV29-1, the J call TRBJ2-5; TRBD1 matches at 11 bases. Germline values: CDR1 SQVTM, CDR2 ANQGSEA. The CDR3 contains 15 residues. J gave up 1 base and V 4 bases, and 5 bases lay outside the gene matches. The CDR3 spells CSVAGTGGPQETQYF. CDR3 coding DNA: TGCAGCGTTGCAGGGACAGGGGGGCCCCAAGAGACCCAGTACTTC.

The chain combines TRBV6-1 with TRBJ1-1; maybe TRBD1 (5 bases). The CDR3 spans 14 residues. Germline lookup yields CDR1 MNHNS and CDR2 SASEGT. V gave up 4 bases and J gave up 2 bases, with 11 bases separating them. The CDR3 reads CASSGQNFNTEAFF. The CDR3 nucleotides read TGTGCCAGCAGTGGACAGAACTTTAACACTGAAGCTTTCTTT.

The J gene is TRBJ2-1, the V gene TRBV29-1; no clear D. The CDR3 runs to 15 residues. V gave up 5 bases and J gave up 1 base, with 15 bases separating them. CDR1 is SQVTM, CDR2 ANQGSEA, per germline. The CDR3: CSVRRIQASYNEQFF. The CDR3 region has the DNA TGCAGCGTTCGGAGAATACAAGCGTCCTACAATGAGCAGTTCTTC.

Details on this clone: The sample contains more than one DNA sequence encoding this CDR3. The chain is built from TRBV20-1 and TRBJ2-7; no definite D call. Trimming shortened V by 2 bases and J by 5 bases, and 7 bases separated the two germline ends. Germline CDR1 DFQATT, CDR2 SNEGSKA (reference sequence). This CDR3 contains 11 residues. The CDR3 DNA follows: TGCAGTGCTAGAAAGGGTAACGAGCAGTACTTC. Encoded protein: CSARKGNEQYF.

The chain is built from TRBV18 and TRBJ2-3; no clear D. V was shortened by 2 bases and J by 5 bases, with 11 bases between the two germline ends. CDR1 and CDR2 (germline): KGHSH, LQKENI. This CDR3 is built from 14 residues. In DNA, the CDR3 is TGTGCCAGCTCACCAGGCTCCTCTAGAGATACGCAGTATTTT. It encodes CASSPGSSRDTQYF. Supplemented by reference TRBV18 and TRBJ2-3, the full variable domain reads NAGVMQNPRHLVRRRGQEARLRCSPMKGHSHVYWYRQLPEEGLKFMVYLQKENIIDESGMPKERFSAEFPKEGPSILRIQQVVRGDSAAYFCASSPGSSRDTQYFGPGTRLTVL.

V is TRBV7-2 and J is TRBJ2-5; D remains ambiguous. The closer fit of TRBJ2-7 to the DNA end suggests the J call may be wrong. CDR1 and CDR2 (germline): SGHTA, FQGNSA. The CDR3 has 15 amino acids. CDR3 in amino acids: CASSFASQKGYEQYF. The CDR3 nucleotides read TGTGCCAGCAGCTTCGCCTCACAGAAGGGCTACGAGCAGTACTTC.

J is TRBJ2-1 and V is TRBV7-3, with D possibly being TRBD1 (7 bases). Per germline, CDR1 SGHTA and CDR2 FQGTGA. Trimming pared 5 bases from V and 2 bases from J, leaving 16 bases between. CDR3 length: 16 amino acids. The chain's CDR3 is CASSLIRGEAYNEQFF. The CDR3 coding sequence is TGTGCCAGCAGCCTCATCAGGGGGGAGGCCTACAATGAGCAGTTCTTC. Combining the CDR3 with reference TRBV7-3 and TRBJ2-1 gives the whole variable domain GAGVSQTPSNKVTEKGKYVELRCDPISGHTALYWYRQSLGQGPEFLIYFQGTGAADDSGLPNDRFFAVRPEGSVSTLKIQRTERGDSAVYLCASSLIRGEAYNEQFFGPGTRLTVL.

V gene TRBV30 combines with J gene TRBJ1-5, with 10 bases fitting TRBD1. V lost 4 bases to trimming and J lost 5 bases; unmatched junction nucleotides: 8. The germline V gene has CDR1 GTSNPN and CDR2 SVGIG (reference sequence). The CDR3 sequence is 15 residues long. DNA of the CDR3: TGTGCCTGGACTCCCGACAGGGGGCATGATCAGCCCCAGCATTTT. Protein: CAWTPDRGHDQPQHF.

The chain is built from TRBV2 and TRBJ2-3; 7 bases are a match to TRBD1. The J segment lost 4 bases and the V segment lost 5 bases, leaving 12 bases of the junction unmatched. The CDR3 covers 16 residues. Germline CDR1 SNHLY, CDR2 FYNNEI. The CDR3 region is CASSRIGTDLADTQYF. In DNA, the CDR3 is TGTGCCAGCAGTCGGATCGGGACAGACCTTGCAGATACGCAGTATTTT.

The chain links TRBV9 to TRBJ2-2; perhaps TRBD2 as D (5 bases). Trimming pared 4 bases from V and 5 bases from J, leaving 15 bases between. This CDR3 has 15 amino acids. Looked up from germline, CDR1 is SGDLS and CDR2 is YYNGEE. CDR3 sequence (DNA): TGTGCCAGCAGCACTCCCCGGGGATTGACCGGGGAGCTGTTTTTT. Translated: CASSTPRGLTGELFF.